The T cell receptor beta chain described here comes from a study of cytomegalovirus exposure and HLA in healthy donors. Samples came from healthy bone marrow donors. V shed 5 bases and J shed 4 bases, with 15 bases lying between them. Germline V gene data show CDR1 as SGHNT and CDR2 as YYREEE (reference sequence). CDR3 size: 14 residues. Study outcomes and limitations: Published work reported that the classifier diagnosed cytomegalovirus status with high specificity and sensitivity. An ancestry cluster, one associated with Asian ancestry, reportedly showed fewer N-insertions than the approximately 670-donor mean in a later analysis. The study put roughly 160 TCR beta chains on its list as cytomegalovirus-associated.

The PCR used 60 Vbeta and 13 Jbeta primers. Clones were sequenced by immunoSEQ multiplex PCR, and TCRdb holds only the in-frame ones, with some missing. The sample has 70,000 or so clones, 82% seen once; the top ten hold 1.9%. A word on this clone: The antigen is not known.

The sequencing sample was made of PBMCs. The origin of this receptor is a man aged 18 to 30 in good health and CMV-seronegative. This chain joins TRBV5-4 and TRBJ2-5, with D tentatively TRBD1 (5 bases). CDR3 bases: TGTGCCAGCAGTCGCGCAGGGCCCCGAGAGACCCAGTACTTC. Its translation is CASSRAGPRETQYF.